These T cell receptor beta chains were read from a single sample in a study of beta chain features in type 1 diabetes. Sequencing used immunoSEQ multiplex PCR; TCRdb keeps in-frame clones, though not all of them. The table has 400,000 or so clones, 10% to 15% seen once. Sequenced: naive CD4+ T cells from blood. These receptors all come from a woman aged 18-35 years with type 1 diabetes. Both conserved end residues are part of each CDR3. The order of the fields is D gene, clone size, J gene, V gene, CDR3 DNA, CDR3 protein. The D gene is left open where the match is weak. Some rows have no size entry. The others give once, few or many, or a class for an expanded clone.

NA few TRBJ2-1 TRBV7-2 TGTGCCAGCAGCCCTAGGGGGGGGAACAATGAGCAGTTCTTC CASSPRGGNNEQFF
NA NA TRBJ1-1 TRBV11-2 TGTGCCAGCAGCCTATCCCCGGGGAACACTGAAGCTTTCTTT CASSLSPGNTEAFF
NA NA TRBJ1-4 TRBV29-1 TGCAGCGTTGACACAGGGTTGGATGAAAAACTGTTTTTT CSVDTGLDEKLFF
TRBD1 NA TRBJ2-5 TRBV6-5 TGTGCCAGCAGGGACAGGGATGTGGAGACCCAGTACTTC CASRDRDVETQYF
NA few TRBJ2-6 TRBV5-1 TGCGCCAGCAGCTTGCCAGGCGCCTCGAGGGCCAACGTCCTGACTTTC CASSLPGASRANVLTF
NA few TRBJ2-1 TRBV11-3 TGTGCCAGCAGCGCCTCGGAGGGTAATGAGCAGTTCTTC CASSASEGNEQFF
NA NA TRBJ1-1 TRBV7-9 TGTGCCAGCAGCTTTGCCCGTGGGCAGGTTAACACTGAAGCTTTCTTT CASSFARGQVNTEAFF
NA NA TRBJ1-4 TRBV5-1 TGCGCCAGCAGCTTGGCCTCTGGGGGCTCAATTCAAAAACTGTTTTTT CASSLASGGSIQKLFF
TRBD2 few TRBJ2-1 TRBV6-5 TGTGCCAGACCTTACAGCGCGGGAGGGGATGAGCAGTTCTTC CARPYSAGGDEQFF
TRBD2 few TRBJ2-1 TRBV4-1 TGCGCCAGCAGCCAGGGACTAACTAGCGGGGGGAGCTCCTACAATGAGCAGTTCTTC CASSQGLTSGGSSYNEQFF
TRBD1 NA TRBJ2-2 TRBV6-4 TGTGCCAGCAGCCCTTCGACAGGGAAAGCCGGGGAGCTGTTTTTT CASSPSTGKAGELFF
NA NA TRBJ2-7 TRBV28 TGTGCCAGCGTCTCGGACAGTTACGAGCAGTACTTC CASVSDSYEQYF
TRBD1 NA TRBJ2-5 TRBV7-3 TGTGCCAGCAGCAGTCAGGGGGCCGGCCAAGAGACCCAGTACTTC CASSSQGAGQETQYF
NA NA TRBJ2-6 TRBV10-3 TGTGCCATCAGCGACTCAGCCTCTGGGGCCAACGTCCTGACTTTC CAISDSASGANVLTF
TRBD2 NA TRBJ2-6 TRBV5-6 TGTGCCAGCAGCTTGGGTAGCGGGACTGGGGCCAACGTCCTGACTTTC CASSLGSGTGANVLTF
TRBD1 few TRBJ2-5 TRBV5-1 TGCGCCAGCAGCTTCCAGGGGGAAGAGACCCAGTACTTC CASSFQGEETQYF
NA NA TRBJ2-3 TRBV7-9 TGTGCCAGCAGCTTGGCGGAGGGCTCAGATACGCAGTATTTT CASSLAEGSDTQYF
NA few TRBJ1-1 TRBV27 TGTGCCAGCTGTCCGAACATGAACACTGAAGCTTTCTTT CASCPNMNTEAFF